A single sample gave rise to the 8 T cell receptor beta chains below, sequenced in a study of tumor-infiltrating lymphocytes in primary liver carcinoma. Unsorted bulk tissue, about 19-32 mg of it, served as the source for co-extraction of RNA and DNA. The investigators made TCR beta cDNA from 500 ng total RNA, using a constant-region primer. Library construction for TCR beta comprised three nested multiplex PCR rounds performed with slightly modified ARM-PCR. For around 9 cycles apiece, the opening two PCR rounds ran with TRBV1-TRBV30 forward primers and a C-beta reverse primer. In TCRdb, the multiplex PCR reads were re-called with MiXCR into one record per CDR3 protein. The sample consists of approximately 45,000 distinct CDR3 sequences, approximately 70% of them appearing once. The sequenced material came from liver tumor tissue from sampling region 2. The subset was: tumor region T2, inferior pole. The receptors were sampled from a man aged 35-49 years with primary liver carcinoma and hepatitis B virus infection.

Remarks on this clonotype: The missing conserved phenylalanine or tryptophan at the end of this CDR3 makes a read error likely. The chain is built from TRBV2 and TRBJ2-7, with D possibly TRBD1 on 6 matching bases. Per the germline V gene, CDR1 is SNHLY and CDR2 is FYNNEI. CDR3 length: 14 residues. CDR3 protein: CTSSEGIRTAEQYI. CDR3 nucleotide sequence: TGTACCAGCAGTGAAGGAATAAGGACAGCTGAGCAGTACATC.

Written as DNA, the CDR3 is TGTGCCAGCAACCCTGGAAGGGTTAGAGGAGAGCAGTACTTC. Amino acids: CASNPGRVRGEQYF. This chain connects TRBV6-2 or TRBV6-3 to TRBJ2-7; no definite D call. The germline V gene has CDR1 MNHEY and CDR2 SVGEGT. V was shortened by 7 bases and J by 7 bases, with 20 bases between the two germline ends. This CDR3 contains 14 residues.

This clonotype occurred once. Compared with germline, one end of the junction differs, possibly owing to a read error. As DNA, the CDR3 is TGTGCCAACAGCTTACGATGGACAGAGGAAAACGGGCAGTACTTC. This sequence encodes CANSLRWTEENGQYF. The chain recombines TRBV11-2 with TRBJ2-7; D is possibly TRBD1 (6 bases). This CDR3 has 15 amino acids. Germline CDR1 is SGHAT and CDR2 is FQNNGV.

Regarding this clonotype: This may stem from a read error, because a much larger clone lies one nucleotide away. V gene TRBV10-2 combines with J gene TRBJ2-5; the match to TRBD2 covers 9 bases. Germline V CDR1 and CDR2: WSHSY, SAAADI. The CDR3 loop spans 15 amino acids. CDR3: CANSEPAGGQETQYF. The CDR3 bases are TGCGCCAACAGTGAGCCAGCGGGAGGCCAAGAGACCCAGTACTTC.

About this clonotype itself: Since the CDR3 does not end with the conserved phenylalanine or tryptophan, this likely comes from a read error. This chain joins TRBV11-1 and TRBJ2-4; 11 nucleotides align to TRBD2. The CDR3 contains 17 residues. In germline, CDR1 is SGHAT, CDR2 FQDESV (reference sequence). The CDR3 sequence: CASSFPATSGTENTQYL. The CDR3 bases are TGTGCCAGCAGCTTTCCCGCGACTAGCGGGACCGAAAACACTCAGTACCTC.

A note on this clonotype: The CDR3 does not end in the conserved phenylalanine or tryptophan, so this is likely a read error. The DNA is omitted, as the CDR3 cannot be located on it reliably, and the CDR3 follows TCRdb's listing. The chain couples TRBV5-4 to TRBJ2-3. In germline, CDR1 is SGHNT, CDR2 YYREEE (reference sequence). The CDR3 contains 15 residues when both ends are counted. The CDR3 sequence is CASTSFVASTDTHYS.

Concerning this clonotype: One end of the junction varies from germline; a read error may be responsible. V gene TRBV4-1 combines with J gene TRBJ2-2, with D possibly being TRBD2 (6 bases). CDR3 length: 14 residues. Germline V gene data show CDR1 as MGHRA and CDR2 as YSYEKL. The CDR3 is CASSRRGNAGELFF. The CDR3 bases are TGCGCCAGCAGCAGGCGGGGAAATGCCGGGGAGCTGTTCTTT.

A note on this clonotype: Since no conserved phenylalanine or tryptophan closes the CDR3, a read error is the likely cause. CDR3 in amino acids: CASRTGTGARRNSPLHL. CDR3 bases: TGTGCCAGCAGGACCGGGACAGGCGCCCGGAGAAATTCACCCCTCCACCTT. The chain couples TRBV6-6 to TRBJ1-6, with 8 bases lining up with TRBD1. The CDR3 runs 17 residues. The V gene end was trimmed by 6 bases and the J gene end by 7 bases; junction bases not matched to a gene: 14. The germline CDR1 and CDR2 sequences are MNHNY and SVGAGI (reference sequence).